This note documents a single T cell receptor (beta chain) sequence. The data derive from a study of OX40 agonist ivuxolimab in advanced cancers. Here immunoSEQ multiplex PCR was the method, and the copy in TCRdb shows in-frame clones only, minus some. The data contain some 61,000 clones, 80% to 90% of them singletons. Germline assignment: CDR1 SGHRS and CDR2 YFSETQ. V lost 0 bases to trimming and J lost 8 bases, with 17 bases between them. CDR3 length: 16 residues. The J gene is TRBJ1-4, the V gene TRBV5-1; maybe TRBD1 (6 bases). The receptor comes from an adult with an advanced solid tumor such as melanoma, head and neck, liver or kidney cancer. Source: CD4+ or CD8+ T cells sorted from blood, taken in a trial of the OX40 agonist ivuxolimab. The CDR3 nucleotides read TGCGCCAGCAGCTTGGGTGGGATAACAGGGAGCGAAAAACTGTTTTTT. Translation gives CASSLGGITGSEKLFF.